These 4 T cell receptor beta chains were all obtained from the same sample, sequenced in a study of CD8 T cells in ankylosing spondylitis. Using its own MiXCR run on the 5' RACE reads, TCRdb lists one record per CDR3 protein. The sample yields 250,000 to 350,000 distinct CDR3 sequences, 20% seen once. The sample consisted of blood, either unsorted or a sorted T cell fraction (not recorded which). Receptors originate from a male donor with ankylosing spondylitis or in good health (not recorded which).

This clonotype was seen a few times. J is TRBJ1-5 and V is TRBV29-1; 7 bases fit TRBD1. The CDR3 has 14 residues. Per germline, CDR1 SQVTM and CDR2 ANQGSEA. Germline trimming cut 6 bases from V and 1 base from J; bases unmatched to any gene: 6. Written as DNA, the CDR3 is TGCAGCGTACAACAGGGGTCGAGCAATCAGCCCCAGCATTTT. This translates into CSVQQGSSNQPQHF. Full variable domain (rest looked up from reference TRBV29-1 and TRBJ1-5): SAVISQKPSRDICQRGTSLTIQCQVDSQVTMMFWYRQQPGQSLTLIATANQGSEATYESGFVIDKFPISRPNLTFSTLTVSNMSPEDSSIYLCSVQQGSSNQPQHFGDGTRLSIL.

This clonotype has a handful of counts. The chain combines TRBV29-1 with TRBJ2-1; 10 nucleotides agree with TRBD2. V trimming: 5 bases; J trimming: 5 bases; junction bases outside the gene matches: 12. Per germline, CDR1 SQVTM and CDR2 ANQGSEA. The CDR3 covers 16 residues. CDR3 DNA sequence: TGCAGCGTTACTAGCGGGAAAGGTTTATCGAACAATGAGCAGTTCTTC. It is translated as CSVTSGKGLSNNEQFF.

Ten or more counts support this clonotype. V usage is TRBV7-6 and J usage is TRBJ2-1, with TRBD2 matching over 7 bases. The CDR3 has 13 amino acids. The germline CDR1 and CDR2 sequences are SGHVS and FNYEAQ. V shed 5 bases, J shed 14 bases, and the junction held 12 bases outside the gene matches. The CDR3 sequence is CASSQSGTTAEFF. CDR3 DNA: TGTGCCAGCAGCCAAAGCGGGACCACCGCCGAGTTCTTC. Together with reference TRBV7-6 and TRBJ2-1, the CDR3 gives the full variable domain: GAGVSQSPRYKVTKRGQDVALRCDPISGHVSLYWYRQALGQGPEFLTYFNYEAQQDKSGLPNDRFSAERPEGSISTLTIQRTEQRDSAMYRCASSQSGTTAEFFGPGTRLTVL.

This clonotype has just a few counts. This rearrangement joins TRBV11-2 to TRBJ2-3; 11 positions match TRBD2. J gave up 5 bases and V 2 bases, and 15 bases lay outside the gene matches. The CDR3 spans 19 residues. Germline V gene sequence: CDR1 SGHAT, CDR2 FQNNGV. The CDR3 bases are TGTGCCAGCAGCTTAACCAGGGTTCTAGCGGGGGGCCCGGTAGATACGCAGTATTTT. Protein sequence: CASSLTRVLAGGPVDTQYF.